These T cell receptor beta chains were read from a single sample in a study of blood T cells in healthy people across ages. TCRdb re-called the 5' RACE reads with MiXCR, one entry per CDR3 protein. The sample has around 670,000 distinct CDR3 sequences, approximately 30% seen once. Sequenced input: blood. Receptors originate from a woman aged 80 or over in good health. Each CDR3 is given with its conserved first and last residue. The D gene is left open where the match is weak. Where a row states a size, it is once, few, many or the class of an expanded clone; other rows omit it.

>TRBJ2-1|TRBD2|TRBV11-2|few
CASRNPGLAGINEQFF
TGTGCCAGCAGAAACCCGGGACTAGCGGGGATAAATGAGCAGTTCTTC
>TRBJ1-2|-|TRBV11-2|many
CASSYGTDTSYTF
TGTGCCAGCAGCTACGGCACGGACACGAGCTACACCTTC
>TRBJ1-2|-|TRBV27|many
CASRSTGKRGYTF
TGTGCCAGCAGGAGCACAGGGAAGCGAGGCTACACCTTC
>TRBJ1-4|-|TRBV7-2|-
CASSPGPAEGGGEKLFF
TGTGCCAGCAGCCCCGGACCGGCCGAGGGGGGCGGTGAAAAACTGTTTTTT
>TRBJ2-3|TRBD2|TRBV7-9|many
CASSLAVEGGDTQYF
TGTGCCAGCAGCTTAGCGGTGGAGGGAGGGGATACGCAGTATTTT
>TRBJ2-7|TRBD1|TRBV20-1|many
CSARPRTGKDYEQYF
TGCAGTGCTAGACCTCGGACAGGGAAAGACTACGAGCAGTACTTC
>TRBJ2-5|-|TRBV20-1|many
CSAIRPPETQYF
TGCAGTGCTATCAGACCACCAGAGACCCAGTACTTC
>TRBJ1-2|-|TRBV20-1|few
CSARPTLSYGYTF
TGCAGTGCTAGACCTACACTAAGCTATGGCTACACCTTC
>TRBJ2-7|-|TRBV5-1|many
CASSLVGTSTYEQYF
TGCGCCAGCAGCTTGGTCGGGACGTCGACCTACGAGCAGTACTTC
>TRBJ2-5|TRBD2|TRBV7-2|many
CASSLDGGRGETQYF
TGTGCCAGCAGCTTAGACGGGGGGAGGGGAGAGACCCAGTACTTC
>TRBJ1-2|TRBD1|TRBV20-1|many
CSARDPGQGLRGYTF
TGCAGTGCTAGAGATCCCGGACAGGGTCTAAGGGGGTACACCTTC
>TRBJ2-3|-|TRBV6-2/TRBV6-3|-
CASSSGTVTQDTQYF
TGTGCCAGCAGTTCCGGGACGGTGACGCAAGATACGCAGTATTTT
>TRBJ1-4|-|TRBV19|many
CASSFQSTNEKLFF
TGTGCCAGTAGTTTCCAGTCAACTAATGAAAAACTGTTTTTT
>TRBJ1-4|-|TRBV12-3/TRBV12-4|many
CASSLGSGLGEKLFF
TGTGCCAGCAGTTTAGGGTCCGGCTTGGGCGAAAAACTGTTTTTT
>TRBJ2-4|-|TRBV2|many
CASSEQGTKNIQYF
TGTGCCAGCAGTGAACAGGGGACCAAAAACATTCAGTACTTC
>TRBJ1-3|TRBD1|TRBV18|few
CASSTGQGEPGNTIYF
TGTGCCAGCTCGACGGGACAGGGGGAGCCTGGAAACACCATATATTTT
>TRBJ2-2|-|TRBV5-1|few
CASSLGPGTRTGELFF
TGCGCCAGCAGCTTGGGACCCGGGACCCGCACCGGGGAGCTGTTTTTT
>TRBJ1-6|-|TRBV15|-
CATSRLVTGHNSPLHF
TGTGCCACCAGCAGATTGGTTACAGGGCATAATTCACCCCTCCACTTT
>TRBJ2-7|-|TRBV5-1|many
CASSPEGDRGAYEQYF
TGCGCCAGCAGCCCCGAGGGGGATCGGGGAGCCTACGAGCAGTACTTC
>TRBJ1-4|-|TRBV6-6|-
CASSLLLHELFF
TGTGCCAGCAGTCTCCTCCTACACGAACTGTTTTTT
>TRBJ2-1|-|TRBV20-1|-
CSAREQETQFF
TGCAGTGCTAGAGAACAAGAGACCCAGTTCTTC
>TRBJ1-5|-|TRBV20-1|few
CSAEKGPYSNQPQHF
TGCAGTGCAGAGAAAGGACCCTATAGCAATCAGCCCCAGCATTTT
>TRBJ1-1|-|TRBV7-3|many
CASSLTQGTEAFF
TGTGCCAGCAGCTTAACACAGGGAACTGAAGCTTTCTTT
>TRBJ2-4|-|TRBV6-1|-
CASSEVQRKAKNIQYF
TGTGCCAGCAGTGAAGTTCAAAGAAAAGCCAAAAACATTCAGTACTTC
>TRBJ2-3|TRBD1|TRBV5-4|few
CASSLGSDRGRDTQYF
TGTGCCAGCAGCTTGGGAAGCGACAGGGGAAGAGATACGCAGTATTTT
>TRBJ2-3|-|TRBV11-3|-
CASSQRRGRLGADTQYF
TGTGCCAGCAGCCAACGGCGTGGGAGGCTTGGGGCAGATACGCAGTATTTT
>TRBJ1-5|-|TRBV28|-
CASTLSLGGNQPQHF
TGTGCCAGCACCCTCAGCCTAGGTGGCAATCAGCCCCAGCATTTT
>TRBJ1-6|-|TRBV9|many
CASSLTTNSPLHF
TGTGCCAGCAGCCTAACGACTAATTCACCCCTCCACTTT
>TRBJ1-2|-|TRBV28|many
CASGGYNYGYTF
TGTGCCAGCGGGGGGTATAACTATGGCTACACCTTC
>TRBJ2-4|-|TRBV6-2/TRBV6-3|many
CASTTPGGNIQYF
TGTGCCAGCACCACTCCCGGGGGAAACATTCAGTACTTC
>TRBJ2-1|-|TRBV20-1|-
CSAPLPLLLLYEQFF
TGCAGTGCTCCTCTACCGCTACTCCTCCTCTATGAGCAGTTCTTC
>TRBJ1-2|-|TRBV5-6|-
CASSFFRVNNGYTF
TGTGCCAGCAGCTTTTTTCGCGTTAACAATGGCTACACCTTC
>TRBJ1-2|-|TRBV5-1|few
CASSPGGGSNYGYTF
TGCGCCAGCAGCCCGGGGGGGGGCTCTAACTATGGCTACACCTTC
>TRBJ1-6|-|TRBV15|many
CATSGRDTYNSPLHF
TGTGCCACCAGCGGCCGGGACACATATAATTCACCCCTCCACTTT
>TRBJ1-3|-|TRBV18|-
CASSPISGVGNTIYF
TGTGCCAGCTCCCCGATTTCCGGGGTCGGGAACACCATATATTTT
>TRBJ1-2|TRBD1|TRBV6-1|many
CASSGGQGGYGYTF
TGTGCCAGCAGTGGGGGACAGGGGGGCTATGGCTACACCTTC
>TRBJ1-4|-|TRBV3-1|few
CASSPAGPTNEKLFF
TGTGCCAGCAGCCCAGCCGGGCCAACTAATGAAAAACTGTTTTTT
>TRBJ1-2|TRBD1|TRBV27|-
CASSSHDRVCYGYTF
TGTGCCAGCAGTTCACATGACAGGGTCTGCTATGGCTACACCTTC
>TRBJ1-1|TRBD1|TRBV30|few
CAWSQQGTEAFF
TGTGCCTGGAGTCAACAGGGGACTGAAGCTTTCTTT
>TRBJ2-5|TRBD1|TRBV6-1|many
CAGGGRGRETQYF
TGTGCCGGCGGTGGTAGGGGGCGAGAGACCCAGTACTTC
>TRBJ1-1|-|TRBV30|-
CAWSVPLQYTEAFF
TGTGCCTGGAGTGTCCCGTTACAGTACACTGAAGCTTTCTTT
>TRBJ2-1|-|TRBV20-1|few
CSARAGVYNEQFF
TGCAGTGCTAGAGCCGGGGTTTACAATGAGCAGTTCTTC
>TRBJ2-1|TRBD1|TRBV20-1|-
CSAPDRGSYNEQFF
TGCAGTGCACCGGACAGGGGGTCCTACAATGAGCAGTTCTTC
>TRBJ1-5|-|TRBV20-1|few
CSAIGGSNQPQHF
TGCAGTGCTATTGGGGGGAGCAATCAGCCCCAGCATTTT
>TRBJ2-5|-|TRBV12-3/TRBV12-4|once
CASSLRLGRDTTGLQTQYF
TGTGCCAGCAGTTTACGTCTTGGACGGGACACAACTGGGCTGCAGACCCAGTACTTC
>TRBJ1-5|TRBD1|TRBV30|-
CAWSDLGTGNQPQHF
TGTGCCTGGAGTGATCTCGGGACAGGGAATCAGCCCCAGCATTTT
>TRBJ1-6|TRBD1|TRBV19|once
CASTQGQGNNSPLHF
TGTGCCAGTACCCAAGGACAGGGGAATAATTCACCCCTCCACTTT
>TRBJ1-2|-|TRBV7-9|many
CASSPDRYGYTF
TGTGCCAGCAGCCCTGACAGATATGGCTACACCTTC
>TRBJ2-7|TRBD2|TRBV2|-
CASSFSGGVYERYF
TGTGCCAGCAGCTTTAGCGGGGGGGTCTACGAGCGGTACTTC
>TRBJ2-7|-|TRBV7-6|once
CVSSLVGAYNEQYF
TGTGTCAGCAGCTTAGTCGGGGCTTACAATGAGCAGTACTTC
>TRBJ2-5|TRBD2|TRBV5-6|-
CASSQELAGEETQYF
TGTGCCAGCAGCCAAGAACTAGCGGGGGAGGAGACCCAGTACTTC
>TRBJ1-4|-|TRBV10-3|-
CAINGGSNEKLFF
TGTGCCATCAATGGGGGCTCTAATGAAAAACTGTTTTTT
>TRBJ2-1|-|TRBV9|few
CASSVEGGFRNEQFF
TGTGCCAGCAGCGTAGAGGGGGGGTTTAGGAATGAGCAGTTCTTC
>TRBJ2-7|-|TRBV4-1|-
CASSQEGGGKQYF
TGCGCCAGCAGCCAAGAGGGGGGCGGAAAGCAGTACTTC
>TRBJ2-5|-|TRBV30|many
CAWSGRRYSEETQYF
TGTGCCTGGTCGGGACGGCGATACAGTGAAGAGACCCAGTACTTC
>TRBJ2-3|-|TRBV11-2|many
CASIGRLTNADTQYF
TGTGCCAGCATTGGTAGGTTGACGAATGCAGATACGCAGTATTTT